This T cell receptor (beta chain) was sequenced for a study of post-analysis software for immune sequencing data. Study overall: The study covered relapsing-remitting, secondary progressive and progressive-relapsing courses of multiple sclerosis.

Every TCR beta cDNA library bore unique molecular identifiers. Roughly 500,000 cDNA molecules were recovered from an input of about 1 to 10 million T cells. One entry per CDR3 protein results from TCRdb running MiXCR on the PCR reads. The sample carries 160,000 or so distinct CDR3 sequences, 35% to 40% recorded once. The CDR3 runs 14 residues. V was clipped by 0 bases and J by 3 bases, with 9 bases between them. Per germline, CDR1 LGHNA and CDR2 YSLEER. Findings of the study overall: TRBV5-6, TRBV5-1 and TRBV20-1 were among a handful of TRBV segments more frequent in patients than controls.

Points on this clonotype: Its antigen remains unidentified. A clone one base away is much larger, so this may be a read error.

The origin of this receptor is a girl aged 10-17 years with multiple sclerosis. The V call is TRBV4-3, the J call TRBJ2-7, with D tentatively TRBD1 (6 bases). This specimen was blood, taken after autologous hematopoietic stem cell transplantation. CDR3 sequence reads: CASSQDVQGYEQYF. The CDR3 DNA reads TGCGCCAGCAGCCAAGACGTACAGGGCTACGAGCAGTACTTC.